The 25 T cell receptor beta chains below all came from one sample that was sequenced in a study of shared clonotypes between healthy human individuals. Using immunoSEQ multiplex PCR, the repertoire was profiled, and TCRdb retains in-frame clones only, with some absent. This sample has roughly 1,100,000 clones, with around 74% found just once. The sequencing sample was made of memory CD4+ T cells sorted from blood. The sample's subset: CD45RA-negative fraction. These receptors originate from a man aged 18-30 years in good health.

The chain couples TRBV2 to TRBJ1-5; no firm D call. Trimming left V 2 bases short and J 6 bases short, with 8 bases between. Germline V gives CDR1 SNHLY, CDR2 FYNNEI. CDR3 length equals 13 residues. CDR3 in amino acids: CASSEIEGQPQHF. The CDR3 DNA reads TGTGCCAGCAGTGAAATCGAGGGTCAGCCCCAGCATTTT. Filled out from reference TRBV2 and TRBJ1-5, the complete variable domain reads EPEVTQTPSHQVTQMGQEVILRCVPISNHLYFYWYRQILGQKVEFLVSFYNNEISEKSEIFDDQFSVERPDGSNFTLKIRSTKLEDSAMYFCASSEIEGQPQHFGDGTRLSIL.

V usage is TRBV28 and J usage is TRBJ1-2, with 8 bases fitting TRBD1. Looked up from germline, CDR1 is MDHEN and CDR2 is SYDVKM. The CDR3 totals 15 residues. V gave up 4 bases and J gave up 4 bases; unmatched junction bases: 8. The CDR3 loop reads CASSSTGGFGYGYTF. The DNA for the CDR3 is TGTGCCAGCAGTTCTACAGGGGGTTTCGGCTATGGCTACACCTTC.

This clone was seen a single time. The CDR3 reads CASTRLAGGSYEQYF. DNA of the CDR3: TGTGCCAGCACCCGACTAGCGGGAGGGTCCTACGAGCAGTACTTC. The rearrangement uses TRBV6-1 and TRBJ2-7, with TRBD2 matching 14 bases. This CDR3 contains 15 residues. V gave up 7 bases and J gave up 1 base; unmatched junction bases: 3. Germline values: CDR1 MNHNS, CDR2 SASEGT.

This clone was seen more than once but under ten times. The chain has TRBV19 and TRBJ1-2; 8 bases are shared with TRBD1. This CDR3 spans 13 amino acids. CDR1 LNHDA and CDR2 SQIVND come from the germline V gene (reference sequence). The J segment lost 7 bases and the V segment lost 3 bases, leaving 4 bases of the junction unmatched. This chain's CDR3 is CASSMQGAPGYTF. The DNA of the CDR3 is TGTGCCAGTAGTATGCAGGGGGCCCCTGGCTACACCTTC.

CDR3 protein: CASTMTSGGTETQYF. The CDR3 DNA sequence: TGTGCCAGCACCATGACTAGCGGGGGGACGGAGACCCAGTACTTC. The V and J genes are TRBV2 and TRBJ2-5; 13 bases match TRBD2. Germline values: CDR1 SNHLY, CDR2 FYNNEI. V shed 7 bases, J shed 5 bases, and the junction held 7 bases outside the gene matches. CDR3 length equals 15 residues.

The CDR3 loop is CASSVATGGFSGELFF. The CDR3 DNA follows: TGTGCCAGCAGCGTAGCCACAGGGGGTTTCTCCGGGGAGCTGTTTTTT. The V and J genes are TRBV9 and TRBJ2-2; TRBD1 matches 8 bases. There are 16 residues in the CDR3. With 0 bases clipped from V and 6 bases from J, the junction kept 7 bases outside the gene matches. Germline V gives CDR1 SGDLS, CDR2 YYNGEE. The whole variable domain, remainder taken from reference TRBV9 and TRBJ2-2, is DSGVTQTPKHLITATGQRVTLRCSPRSGDLSVYWYQQSLDQGLQFLIQYYNGEERAKGNILERFSAQQFPDLHSELNLSSLELGDSALYFCASSVATGGFSGELFFGEGSRLTVL.

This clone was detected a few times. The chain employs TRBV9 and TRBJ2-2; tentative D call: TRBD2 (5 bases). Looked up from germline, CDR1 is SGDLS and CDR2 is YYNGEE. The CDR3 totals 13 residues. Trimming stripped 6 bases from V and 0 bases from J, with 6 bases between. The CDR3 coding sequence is TGTGCCAGCATGGAGGCGAACACCGGGGAGCTGTTTTTT. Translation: CASMEANTGELFF. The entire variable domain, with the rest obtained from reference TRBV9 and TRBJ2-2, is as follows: DSGVTQTPKHLITATGQRVTLRCSPRSGDLSVYWYQQSLDQGLQFLIQYYNGEERAKGNILERFSAQQFPDLHSELNLSSLELGDSALYFCASMEANTGELFFGEGSRLTVL.

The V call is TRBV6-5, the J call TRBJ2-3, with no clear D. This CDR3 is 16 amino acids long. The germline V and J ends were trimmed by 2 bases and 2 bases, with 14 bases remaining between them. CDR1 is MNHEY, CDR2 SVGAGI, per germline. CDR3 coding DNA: TGTGCCAGCAGTTACAATGGGCTAGTCACCACAGATACGCAGTATTTT. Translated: CASSYNGLVTTDTQYF.

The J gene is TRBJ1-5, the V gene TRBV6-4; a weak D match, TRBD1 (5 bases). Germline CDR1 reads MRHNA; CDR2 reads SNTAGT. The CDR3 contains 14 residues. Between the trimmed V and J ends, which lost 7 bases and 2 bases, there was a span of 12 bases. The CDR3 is CASKEGRGNQPQHF. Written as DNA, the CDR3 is TGTGCCAGCAAGGAGGGGCGCGGCAATCAGCCCCAGCATTTT.

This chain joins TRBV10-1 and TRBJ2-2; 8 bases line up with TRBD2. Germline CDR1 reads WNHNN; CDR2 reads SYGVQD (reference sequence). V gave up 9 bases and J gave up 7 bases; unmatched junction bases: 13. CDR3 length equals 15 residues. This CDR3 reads CASQAAGGLSGELFF. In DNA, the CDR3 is TGCGCCAGTCAGGCGGCGGGGGGATTGAGCGGGGAGCTGTTTTTT.

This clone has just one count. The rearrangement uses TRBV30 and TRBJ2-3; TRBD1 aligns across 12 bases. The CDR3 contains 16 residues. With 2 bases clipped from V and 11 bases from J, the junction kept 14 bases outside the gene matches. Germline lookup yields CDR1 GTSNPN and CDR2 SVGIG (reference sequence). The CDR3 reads CAWSQTGTGGSGVQYF. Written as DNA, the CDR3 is TGTGCCTGGAGTCAAACCGGGACAGGGGGCTCAGGGGTGCAGTATTTT.

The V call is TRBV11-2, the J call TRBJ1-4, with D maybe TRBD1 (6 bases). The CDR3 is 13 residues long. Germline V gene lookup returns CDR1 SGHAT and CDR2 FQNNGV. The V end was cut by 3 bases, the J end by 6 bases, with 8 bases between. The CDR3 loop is CASSLGADEKLFF. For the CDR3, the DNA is TGTGCCAGCAGCTTGGGGGCCGATGAAAAACTGTTTTTT.

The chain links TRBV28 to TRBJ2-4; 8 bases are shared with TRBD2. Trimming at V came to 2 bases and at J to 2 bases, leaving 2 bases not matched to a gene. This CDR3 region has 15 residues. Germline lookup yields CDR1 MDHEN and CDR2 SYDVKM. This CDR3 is CASSLTSGSKNIQYF. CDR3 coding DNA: TGTGCCAGCAGTTTAACTAGCGGCTCCAAAAACATTCAGTACTTC.

CDR3 in amino acids: CASSQDNGGDTEAFF. In DNA form, the CDR3 reads TGTGCCAGCAGCCAAGATAACGGGGGTGACACTGAAGCTTTCTTT. V gene TRBV4-2 combines with J gene TRBJ1-1, with D tentatively TRBD1 (5 bases). The V end was cut by 0 bases, the J end by 3 bases, with 11 bases between. From germline, CDR1 is LGHNA and CDR2 YNFKEQ. The CDR3 runs to 15 residues.

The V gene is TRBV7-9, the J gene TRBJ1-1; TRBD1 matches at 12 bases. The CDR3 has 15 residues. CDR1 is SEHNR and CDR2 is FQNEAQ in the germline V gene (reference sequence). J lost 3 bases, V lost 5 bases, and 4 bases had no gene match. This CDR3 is CASSLGTGGDTEAFF. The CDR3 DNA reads TGTGCCAGCAGCCTAGGGACAGGGGGCGACACTGAAGCTTTCTTT.

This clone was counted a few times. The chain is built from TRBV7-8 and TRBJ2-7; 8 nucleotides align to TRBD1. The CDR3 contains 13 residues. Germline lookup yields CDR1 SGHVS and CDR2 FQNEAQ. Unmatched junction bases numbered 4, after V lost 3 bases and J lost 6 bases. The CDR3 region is CASSLTDRGEQYF. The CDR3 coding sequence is TGTGCCAGCAGCTTGACCGACAGGGGCGAGCAGTACTTC. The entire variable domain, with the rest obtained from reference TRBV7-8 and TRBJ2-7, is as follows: GAGVSQSPRYKVAKRGQDVALRCDPISGHVSLFWYQQALGQGPEFLTYFQNEAQLDKSGLPSDRFFAERPEGSVSTLKIQRTQQEDSAVYLCASSLTDRGEQYFGPGTRLTVT.

The CDR3 bases are TGTGCCAGCAGCTTGGGTTCGGGGCTTGGCGGGGAGCTGTTTTTT. Translating it yields CASSLGSGLGGELFF. V gene TRBV5-4 combines with J gene TRBJ2-2; either TRBD1 or TRBD2 may fit D (5 bases each). The V gene lost 0 bases and the J gene lost 7 bases, with 13 bases spanning the gap. Looked up from germline, CDR1 is SGHNT and CDR2 is YYREEE (reference sequence). This CDR3 has 15 amino acids.

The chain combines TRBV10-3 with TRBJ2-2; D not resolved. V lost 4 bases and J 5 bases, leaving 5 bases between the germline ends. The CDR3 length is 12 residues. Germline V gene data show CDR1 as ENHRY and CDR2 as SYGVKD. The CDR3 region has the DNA TGTGCCATCAGTGGGATGACCGGGGAGCTGTTTTTT. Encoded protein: CAISGMTGELFF.

Here the CDR3 reads CSALPGTKNTEAFF. The DNA for the CDR3 is TGCAGCGCCCTACCAGGGACAAAGAACACTGAAGCTTTCTTT. The rearrangement joins TRBV29-1 to TRBJ1-1, with D possibly matching TRBD1 (6 bases). The CDR3 contains 14 residues. Trimming took 7 bases from V and 1 from J, leaving 16 bases between them. Germline assignment: CDR1 SQVTM and CDR2 ANQGSEA.

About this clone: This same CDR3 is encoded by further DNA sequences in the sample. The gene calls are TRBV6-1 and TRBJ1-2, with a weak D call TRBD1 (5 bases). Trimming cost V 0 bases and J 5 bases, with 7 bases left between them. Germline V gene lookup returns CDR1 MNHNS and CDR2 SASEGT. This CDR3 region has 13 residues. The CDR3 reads CASSEAGGYGYTF. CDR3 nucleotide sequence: TGTGCCAGCAGTGAAGCCGGGGGTTATGGCTACACCTTC.

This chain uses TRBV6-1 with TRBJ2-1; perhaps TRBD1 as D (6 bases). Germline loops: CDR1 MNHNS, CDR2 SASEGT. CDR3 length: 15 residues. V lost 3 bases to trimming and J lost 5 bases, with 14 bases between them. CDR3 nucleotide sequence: TGTGCCAGCAGTGAGGCTCCGACAGGCCACAATGAGCAGTTCTTC. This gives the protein CASSEAPTGHNEQFF.

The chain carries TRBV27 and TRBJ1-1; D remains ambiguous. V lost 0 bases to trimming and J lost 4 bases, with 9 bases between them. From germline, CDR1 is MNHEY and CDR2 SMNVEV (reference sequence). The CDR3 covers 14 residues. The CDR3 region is CASSLSAGFTEAFF. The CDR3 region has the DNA TGTGCCAGCAGTTTATCCGCGGGGTTCACTGAAGCTTTCTTT.

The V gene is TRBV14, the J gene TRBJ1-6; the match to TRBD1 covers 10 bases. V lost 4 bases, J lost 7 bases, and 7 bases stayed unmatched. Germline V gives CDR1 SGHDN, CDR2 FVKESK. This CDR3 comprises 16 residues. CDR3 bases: TGTGCCAGCAGCCTTCGATCGGGACAGGGGAATTCACCCCTCCACTTT. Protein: CASSLRSGQGNSPLHF.

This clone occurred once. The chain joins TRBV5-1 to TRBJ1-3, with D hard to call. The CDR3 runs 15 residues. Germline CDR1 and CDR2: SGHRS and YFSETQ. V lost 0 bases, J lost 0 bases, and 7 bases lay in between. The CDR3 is CASSLVPNSGNTIYF. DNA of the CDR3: TGCGCCAGCAGCTTGGTTCCAAACTCTGGAAACACCATATATTTT.

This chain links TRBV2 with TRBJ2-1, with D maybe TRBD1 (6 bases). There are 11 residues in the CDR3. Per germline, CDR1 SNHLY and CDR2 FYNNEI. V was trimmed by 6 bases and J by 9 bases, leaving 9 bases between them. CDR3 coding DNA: TGTGCCAGCAGGGCAGGGGTTGAGCAGTTCTTC. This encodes CASRAGVEQFF.